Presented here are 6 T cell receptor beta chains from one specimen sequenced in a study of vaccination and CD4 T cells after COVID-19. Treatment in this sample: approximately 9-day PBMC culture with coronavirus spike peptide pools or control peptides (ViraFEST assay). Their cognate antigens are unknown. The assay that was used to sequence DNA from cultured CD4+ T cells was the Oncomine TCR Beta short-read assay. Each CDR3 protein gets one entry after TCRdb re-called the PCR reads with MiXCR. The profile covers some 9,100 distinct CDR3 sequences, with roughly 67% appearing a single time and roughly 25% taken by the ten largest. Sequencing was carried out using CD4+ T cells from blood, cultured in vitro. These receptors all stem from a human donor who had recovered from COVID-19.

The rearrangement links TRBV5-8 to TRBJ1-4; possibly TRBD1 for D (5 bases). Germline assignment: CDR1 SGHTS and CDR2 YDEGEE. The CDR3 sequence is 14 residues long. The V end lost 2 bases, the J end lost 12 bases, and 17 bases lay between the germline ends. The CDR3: CASSFGGSKEELFF. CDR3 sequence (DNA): TGTGCCAGCAGCTTCGGGGGTTCGAAGGAAGAACTGTTTTTT.

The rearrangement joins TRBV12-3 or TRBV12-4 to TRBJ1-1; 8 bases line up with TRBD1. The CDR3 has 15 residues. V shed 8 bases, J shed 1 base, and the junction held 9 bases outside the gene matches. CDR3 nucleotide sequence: TGTGCCAGCGGAACAGGGGGAGGGGGGAACACTGAAGCTTTCTTT. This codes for CASGTGGGGNTEAFF.

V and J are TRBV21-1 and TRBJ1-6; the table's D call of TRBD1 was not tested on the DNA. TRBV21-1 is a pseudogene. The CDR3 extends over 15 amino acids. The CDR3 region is CASSKGGTGFSPLHF. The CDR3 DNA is TGTGCCAGCAGCAAAGGGGGTACAGGATTTTCACCCCTCCACTTT.

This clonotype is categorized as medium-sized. CDR3 in amino acids: CASAEGIANTGELFF. The CDR3 DNA is TGTGCCAGCGCTGAGGGGATCGCGAACACCGGGGAGCTGTTTTTT. This sequence joins TRBV6-1 and TRBJ2-2; perhaps D is TRBD1 or TRBD2 (5 bases each). The CDR3 runs to 15 residues. V lost 8 bases, J lost 0 bases, and 13 bases lay in between. Germline loops: CDR1 MNHNS, CDR2 SASEGT.

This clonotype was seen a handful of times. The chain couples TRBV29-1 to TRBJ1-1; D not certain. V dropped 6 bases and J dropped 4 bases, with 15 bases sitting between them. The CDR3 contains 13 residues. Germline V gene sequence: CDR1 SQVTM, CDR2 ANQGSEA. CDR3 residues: CSVMDGKGTEAFF. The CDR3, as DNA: TGCAGCGTGATGGACGGAAAGGGCACTGAAGCTTTCTTT.

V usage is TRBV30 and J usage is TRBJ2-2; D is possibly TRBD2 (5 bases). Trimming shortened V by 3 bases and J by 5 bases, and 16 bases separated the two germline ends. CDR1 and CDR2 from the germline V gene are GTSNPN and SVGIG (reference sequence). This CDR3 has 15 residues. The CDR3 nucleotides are TGTGCCTGGAGGACCCGGGGTCGCGGAACCGGGGAGCTGTTTTTT. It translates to CAWRTRGRGTGELFF.